This entry describes one T cell receptor beta chain. Its target antigen remains unknown. Base qualities are not recorded, but no much larger clone differs from it by a single base. This specimen's treatment or condition label, per the study, means: roughly 19 received Ad26.COV2.S at low or high dose, single or two shots; 5 received placebo; per-sample allocation not given. For vaccine and placebo recipients, repertoires were sequenced using samples collected on day 63 after the first injection. Cohort 1b enrolled 25 adults aged 18-55 years at a single site in Boston, USA, between 29 July and 7 August 2020. Ad26.COV2.S consisted of a replication-incompetent adenovirus type 26 vector by which a prefusion-stabilized SARS-CoV-2 spike protein from the original Wuhan strain was expressed. This sample is drawn from a study of Ad26.COV2.S vaccination and SARS-CoV-2 variants (dated by TCRdb to about 2021). Notes on the research overall: Vaccine-arm donors were drawn from COV1001, a multicentre, randomized, double-blind, placebo-controlled phase I-IIa trial of Ad26.COV2.S in healthy adults. The TCR-sequenced set comprised approximately 32 samples: some 20 Ad26.COV2.S vaccine recipients, 5 placebo recipients and 8 SARS-CoV-2 convalescent individuals. Investigators remained blinded to trial group allocation during experiments and outcome assessment. Trial participants were randomized into five groups of five: low-dose or high-dose Ad26.COV2.S given once or twice, or placebo on both occasions. TCRbeta repertoire sequencing served as the tool for gauging how specific and how broad the SARS-CoV-2-reactive T cell receptors were following Ad26.COV2.S vaccination. Dosing of Ad26.COV2.S was intramuscular, at either 5x10^10 or 1x10^11 viral particles, delivered as one shot or as two shots spaced 56 days apart.

The immunoSEQ Assay was used to sequence TCRbeta CDR3 regions. After extraction, genomic DNA underwent amplification by bias-controlled multiplex PCR, followed by high-throughput sequencing. Concerning the study's data processing: To quantify the absolute abundance of every unique TCRbeta CDR3 region, sequences were collapsed and filtered. T cell fraction was estimated by normalization of TCRbeta template counts to usable DNA, with usable DNA being measured through amplification of reference genes present in all nucleated cells. Repertoire TCRs were annotated as SARS-CoV-2-specific by exact matching of V gene, CDR3 amino acid sequence and J gene to a known reactive TCR set. The reference SARS-CoV-2 TCR set came from MIRA and was filtered for enrichment in COVID-19-positive ImmuneCODE repertoires, removing public or cross-reactive TCRs. Based on the MIRA antigens, annotated TCRs were further analysed at the level of specific ORF or position within ORF. Breadth was defined as annotated unique rearrangements over total unique productive rearrangements; depth was the summed frequency of those rearrangements. TCR breadth was compared between groups using two-sided Wilcoxon rank-sum tests. Sourced from immuneACCESS, this table was stored by TCRdb with only in-frame sequences that have V and J called. A share of the clones is absent; for the studies checked, an unresolved V gene accounts for under half, and the remainder has no known explanation. V, J and clone size are taken as reported in that table, and D and trimming were inferred from the DNA itself. The table for this sample lists about 350,000 clones; around 89% of them were counted only once. 6.4% of the sample is taken by the ten largest.

Broader findings and caveats from the paper: The study was not powered for comparison of responses between vaccine doses or regimens. It was noted by the authors that total T cell responses may have been underestimated by the TCR breadth and depth analyses. Non-spike TCR breadth was comparable between vaccine and placebo recipients, consistent with the vaccine containing only spike. Ad26.COV2.S recipients had higher spike-specific TCR breadth than placebo recipients (P = 0.0014). Substantial breadth of spike-specific CD8+ and CD4+ T cell responses was reported after vaccination.

The receptor was isolated from a person aged 18-60 years who received the Ad26.COV2.S COVID-19 vaccine or a placebo. The specimen was peripheral blood, collected in a trial of Ad26.COV2.S vaccine versus placebo.

The DNA sequence is TGTGCCAGCAGTACCCGGAGGCTAGCGGACCCCCACGAGCAGTACTTC. Its amino acids are CASSTRRLADPHEQYF. Here the chain combines TRBV6-2 or TRBV6-3 and TRBJ2-7; TRBD2 matches 7 bases in the middle. Unmatched junction bases come to 15, with V trimmed by 5 bases and J by 5 bases. The germline V gene provides CDR1 MNHEY and CDR2 SVGEGT. The CDR3 spans 16 residues, from the cysteine through the phenylalanine. The CDR3 DNA has 48 bases and is translated from base 1.